The rows below give T cell receptor beta chains drawn from one sample of a study of T cell responses to AZD1222 COVID-19 vaccine. Produced via immunoSEQ multiplex PCR; TCRdb's table is partial and in-frame only. The sample shows 150,000 to 200,000 clones, roughly 94% of them seen only once. The specimen was peripheral blood, collected on day 0 of AZD1222 vaccination. The receptors here all came from an adult in good health. The CDR3 runs from the conserved cysteine through the conserved F or W. The D gene is left open where the match is weak. Size values are once, few and many counts, or a class for expanded clones, and some rows have none.

clone size: once
V gene: TRBV5-4
J gene: TRBJ1-3
D gene: TRBD1
CDR3 DNA: TGTGCCAGCAGCTCCCTGGCTAACCCACAGGGGACTGGAAACACCATATATTTT
CDR3 protein: CASSSLANPQGTGNTIYF

clone size: -
V gene: TRBV28
J gene: TRBJ1-3
D gene: -
CDR3 DNA: TGTGCCAGCAGCACCGAGGGGAGCGGCGGAAACACCATATATTTT
CDR3 protein: CASSTEGSGGNTIYF

clone size: -
V gene: TRBV7-9
J gene: TRBJ1-1
D gene: -
CDR3 DNA: TGTGCCAACGAAAGGGTCAACACTGAAGCTTTCTTT
CDR3 protein: CANERVNTEAFF

clone size: once
V gene: TRBV18
J gene: TRBJ1-1
D gene: -
CDR3 DNA: TGTGCCAGCTCTCCCGGGACGGCGAACACTGAAGCTTTCTTT
CDR3 protein: CASSPGTANTEAFF

clone size: -
V gene: TRBV18
J gene: TRBJ2-7
D gene: -
CDR3 DNA: TGTGCCAGCTCACCGGGGCAACAGATTTACGAGCAGTACTTC
CDR3 protein: CASSPGQQIYEQYF

clone size: -
V gene: TRBV5-1
J gene: TRBJ2-7
D gene: -
CDR3 DNA: TGCGCCAGCAGCTTGGAGGCGAGACTCTACTACGAGCAGTACTTC
CDR3 protein: CASSLEARLYYEQYF

clone size: -
V gene: TRBV11-2
J gene: TRBJ1-5
D gene: -
CDR3 DNA: TGTGCCAGCAGCTTAGGAAGGAGCAATCAGCCCCAGCATTTT
CDR3 protein: CASSLGRSNQPQHF

clone size: -
V gene: TRBV30
J gene: TRBJ2-3
D gene: -
CDR3 DNA: TGTGCCTGGAGTGTAGGTCCTAGAGACTGGGATACGCAGTATTTT
CDR3 protein: CAWSVGPRDWDTQYF

clone size: -
V gene: TRBV29-1
J gene: TRBJ1-4
D gene: -
CDR3 DNA: TGCAGCGTTGCCAATTTCCCCAATGAAAAACTGTTTTTT
CDR3 protein: CSVANFPNEKLFF

clone size: once
V gene: TRBV6-2/TRBV6-3
J gene: TRBJ2-1
D gene: TRBD1
CDR3 DNA: TGTGCCAGCAGCCGGACGGGACAGACCTACAATGAGCAGTTCTTC
CDR3 protein: CASSRTGQTYNEQFF

clone size: -
V gene: TRBV5-1
J gene: TRBJ2-5
D gene: TRBD1
CDR3 DNA: TGCGCCAGCAGCTGGACAGGGTCCCGGGAGACCCAGTACTTC
CDR3 protein: CASSWTGSRETQYF

clone size: -
V gene: TRBV7-2
J gene: TRBJ2-7
D gene: -
CDR3 DNA: TGTGCCAGCAGCGCATGGGCCTACGAGCAGTACTTC
CDR3 protein: CASSAWAYEQYF

clone size: -
V gene: TRBV12-5
J gene: TRBJ1-1
D gene: -
CDR3 DNA: TGTGCTAGTGGAGCGGCAGCTTTCTTT
CDR3 protein: CASGAAAFF

clone size: -
V gene: TRBV28
J gene: TRBJ1-4
D gene: -
CDR3 DNA: TGTGCCAGCTTAAACCGAGGGAGGGATGAAAAACTGTTTTTT
CDR3 protein: CASLNRGRDEKLFF

clone size: -
V gene: TRBV5-1
J gene: TRBJ2-1
D gene: TRBD2
CDR3 DNA: TGCGCCAGCAGCCCTGGGACTAGCGGGCATCCCAATGAGCAGTTCTTC
CDR3 protein: CASSPGTSGHPNEQFF

clone size: -
V gene: TRBV2
J gene: TRBJ1-5
D gene: -
CDR3 DNA: TGTGCCAGCAAACGGGCTCGCAATCAGCCCCAGCATTTT
CDR3 protein: CASKRARNQPQHF

clone size: -
V gene: TRBV6-5
J gene: TRBJ1-2
D gene: -
CDR3 DNA: TGTGCCAGCAGTTACGCTAACTATGGCTACACCTTC
CDR3 protein: CASSYANYGYTF

clone size: -
V gene: TRBV28
J gene: TRBJ1-2
D gene: -
CDR3 DNA: TGTGCCAGCAGCAACAGCAACTATGGCTACACCTTC
CDR3 protein: CASSNSNYGYTF

clone size: -
V gene: TRBV11-2
J gene: TRBJ1-5
D gene: -
CDR3 DNA: TGTGCCAGCAGTGAGAACCAGGGGACTCAGCCCCAGCATTTT
CDR3 protein: CASSENQGTQPQHF

clone size: once
V gene: TRBV28
J gene: TRBJ1-1
D gene: -
CDR3 DNA: TGTGCCAGCAGTGGACGGGGATTCCCCCGTGGTCCTGAAGCTTTCTTT
CDR3 protein: CASSGRGFPRGPEAFF

clone size: -
V gene: TRBV14
J gene: TRBJ2-7
D gene: -
CDR3 DNA: TGTGCCAGCAGCCAAGGTCGCGGGACAGCCGAGCGCGAGCAGTACTTC
CDR3 protein: CASSQGRGTAEREQYF

clone size: -
V gene: TRBV28
J gene: TRBJ1-3
D gene: -
CDR3 DNA: TGTGCCAGCATTGATATTGGAAACACCATATATTTT
CDR3 protein: CASIDIGNTIYF

clone size: -
V gene: TRBV19
J gene: TRBJ2-1
D gene: -
CDR3 DNA: TGTGCCAGTAGTATAGGTTCCGGCAATGAGCAGTTCTTC
CDR3 protein: CASSIGSGNEQFF

clone size: few
V gene: TRBV23-1
J gene: TRBJ2-1
D gene: -
CDR3 DNA: TGCGCCAGCAGTCAAGAAGTGGTTGGTAGGGGGGAGGCCTACAATGAGCAGTTCTTC
CDR3 protein: CASSQEVVGRGEAYNEQFF

clone size: -
V gene: TRBV19
J gene: TRBJ1-1
D gene: -
CDR3 DNA: TGTGCCAGTAGATACGACCGGGATACTGAAGCTTTCTTT
CDR3 protein: CASRYDRDTEAFF

clone size: few
V gene: TRBV12-3/TRBV12-4
J gene: TRBJ2-3
D gene: -
CDR3 DNA: TGTGCCAGCAGCGACTTAGCAGGCGATACGCAGTATTTT
CDR3 protein: CASSDLAGDTQYF

clone size: -
V gene: TRBV5-1
J gene: TRBJ2-7
D gene: -
CDR3 DNA: TGCGCCAGCAGCTTGGCCGCGTCAGGGACCTACGAGCAGTACTTC
CDR3 protein: CASSLAASGTYEQYF

clone size: once
V gene: TRBV28
J gene: TRBJ1-2
D gene: -
CDR3 DNA: TGTGCCAGCAGTCAAAAACAGTTCTACACCTTC
CDR3 protein: CASSQKQFYTF

clone size: -
V gene: TRBV20-1
J gene: TRBJ2-3
D gene: -
CDR3 DNA: TGCAGTGCTAGTTCGGGGACTAGCACAGATACGCAGTATTTT
CDR3 protein: CSASSGTSTDTQYF

clone size: -
V gene: TRBV5-1
J gene: TRBJ2-1
D gene: TRBD2
CDR3 DNA: TGCGCCAGCAGCTTGGGGACTAGCGGGAGTGGAAATGAGCAGTTCTTC
CDR3 protein: CASSLGTSGSGNEQFF

clone size: -
V gene: TRBV24-1
J gene: TRBJ2-3
D gene: TRBD2
CDR3 DNA: TGTGCCACCAGTGAACGGATACTAGCGGGAGTTGGGCAGGATACGCAGTATTTT
CDR3 protein: CATSERILAGVGQDTQYF

clone size: -
V gene: TRBV12-5
J gene: TRBJ1-3
D gene: -
CDR3 DNA: TGTGCTAGTGGTCCCCCTAGTCCGGGGTATGGAAACACCATATATTTT
CDR3 protein: CASGPPSPGYGNTIYF

clone size: once
V gene: TRBV29-1
J gene: TRBJ2-1
D gene: -
CDR3 DNA: TGCAGCGTGGCCCCAAAAGGGGGGGGTGAGCAGTTCTTC
CDR3 protein: CSVAPKGGGEQFF

clone size: -
V gene: TRBV7-9
J gene: TRBJ2-3
D gene: -
CDR3 DNA: TGTGCCAGCAGCTACCGGACGGTGGACACAGATACGCAGTATTTT
CDR3 protein: CASSYRTVDTDTQYF

clone size: -
V gene: TRBV4-1
J gene: TRBJ1-6
D gene: -
CDR3 DNA: TGCGCCAGCAGCCATCAGGGGCTGGATTCACCCCTCCACTTT
CDR3 protein: CASSHQGLDSPLHF

clone size: -
V gene: TRBV6-5
J gene: TRBJ1-2
D gene: TRBD1
CDR3 DNA: TGTGCCAGCAGGGGCGAGGGGGCGCGGGGCTACACCTTC
CDR3 protein: CASRGEGARGYTF

clone size: -
V gene: TRBV28
J gene: TRBJ1-1
D gene: TRBD1
CDR3 DNA: TGTGCCAGCAGTTTATCGGGACAGGGGAACACTGAAGCTTTCTTT
CDR3 protein: CASSLSGQGNTEAFF

clone size: -
V gene: TRBV4-1
J gene: TRBJ1-3
D gene: -
CDR3 DNA: TGCGCCAGCAGCCACCCTAGGTCTTCTACGGGAAACACCATATATTTT
CDR3 protein: CASSHPRSSTGNTIYF

clone size: -
V gene: TRBV27
J gene: TRBJ2-1
D gene: TRBD2
CDR3 DNA: TGTGCCAGCAGTTTATTGGATCCAGCGGGAAGCTCCTACAATGAGCAGTTCTTC
CDR3 protein: CASSLLDPAGSSYNEQFF

clone size: -
V gene: TRBV6-1
J gene: TRBJ2-3
D gene: -
CDR3 DNA: TGTGCCAGCAGTGAAGGATTTTTTGGTCGGCGCACAGATACGCAGTATTTT
CDR3 protein: CASSEGFFGRRTDTQYF

clone size: once
V gene: TRBV10-3
J gene: TRBJ2-7
D gene: TRBD1
CDR3 DNA: TGTGCCACGGGGGACAGGGTTTTTCTCGAGCAGTACTTC
CDR3 protein: CATGDRVFLEQYF

clone size: -
V gene: TRBV10-3
J gene: TRBJ1-2
D gene: -
CDR3 DNA: TGTGCCATCAGTGATGCAGGTCAGAACTATGGCTACACCTTC
CDR3 protein: CAISDAGQNYGYTF

clone size: -
V gene: TRBV20-1
J gene: TRBJ1-2
D gene: -
CDR3 DNA: TGCAGTGCCTCGAGGGGGGTACACACCTTC
CDR3 protein: CSASRGVHTF

clone size: -
V gene: TRBV23-1
J gene: TRBJ2-1
D gene: -
CDR3 DNA: TGCGCCAGCAGTCAATCCAAGCCCCGCGGGACCCTATCCTACAATGAGCAGTTCTTC
CDR3 protein: CASSQSKPRGTLSYNEQFF

clone size: once
V gene: TRBV5-8
J gene: TRBJ2-7
D gene: TRBD1
CDR3 DNA: TGTGCCAGCAGCGACCGGGACAGGTGGACCTACGAGCAGTACTTC
CDR3 protein: CASSDRDRWTYEQYF

clone size: -
V gene: TRBV6-5
J gene: TRBJ2-3
D gene: TRBD2
CDR3 DNA: TGTGCCAGCAGCGCGCTAGCGGGAGAAGGGGTTACGCAGTATTTT
CDR3 protein: CASSALAGEGVTQYF